The entry below describes one TCR beta chain. Germline V CDR1 and CDR2: SNHLY, FYNNEI. The CDR3 has 15 residues. V dropped 6 bases and J dropped 4; count of bases not matched to a gene: 11. The source of the sample is a study of TIL therapy for anti-PD-1-resistant metastatic lung cancer. Time point denoted: pre-treatment sample, taken before nivolumab and TIL therapy. Most excised metastases sampled were pleural nodules or supraclavicular lymph nodes. Enrollment ran from 2017 to January 2020. Sequencing used immunoSEQ v3. Measured with immunoSEQ multiplex PCR; TCRdb has only the in-frame clones, and not every one. The sample shows tens of thousands of clones, about three quarters of them seen only once.

V gene TRBV2 combines with J gene TRBJ1-1, with TRBD1 identical over 7 bases. The sample here was tumor tissue, taken at baseline. The receptor's source is a person aged 30 to 80 with non-small cell lung cancer. CDR3 nucleotide sequence: TGTGCCAGCAGCCAGGGGGGGGGACTAGGCACTGAAGCTTTCTTT. It yields the protein CASSQGGGLGTEAFF.